This T cell receptor beta chain was documented in a study of Tregs in tolerant kidney transplant recipients (dated by TCRdb to the late 2010s). At the level of the whole study: The transplants used related donors with nonmyeloablative bone marrow transplantation, and mixed chimerism in the human trials was transient. Additional Treg samples were obtained from a roughly three-day mixed lymphocyte reaction with belatacept, in some cases followed by a 5-day donor restimulation, before recipient CD4+CD25+CD127- cells were sorted. TCRbeta sequencing was used in the study to identify donor-specific regulatory T cells before combined kidney and bone marrow transplantation, and the identified cells were then tracked after transplant. Antibodies distinguished recipient from donor cells when sorting primary belatacept mixed lymphocyte reaction cultures. Sorted recipient Tregs were cultured for roughly 17 days with irradiated activated donor B cells plus IL-2, and restimulation was performed on day 11. Once the B cell culture was finished, the cells were sorted into two populations: CD4+CD8-CD25+CD127- and CD4+CD8-4-1BB+CD40L-. Activated donor B cells were produced over 10 days on irradiated CD40L-expressing 3T3 cells in the presence of cyclosporin A and IL-4.

A word on this clone: The antigen it recognizes is unknown. No base quality information exists; no much larger clone differs at one position.

CDR1 and CDR2 (SGDLS, YYNGEE) derive from the germline V gene. Trimming takes 0 bases from V and 4 bases from J, and the germline ends sit 11 bases apart. The CDR3, from cysteine to phenylalanine, totals 15 residues. CDR3 DNA is the only sequence kept; it has 45 bases, read in frame from the first base. The time point label on this specimen signifies: blood sample drawn before combined kidney and bone marrow transplant. The patients were a few recipients of combined kidney and bone marrow transplants from the ITN036ST trial, and samples were available only from these trial subjects. Healthy control blood was processed by Ficoll density gradient to PBMCs and cryopreserved; patient PBMCs were collected before and after transplant. On the study overall, not on this receptor specifically: The study was limited by small patient numbers, and the findings need validation in larger populations and under other immunosuppression protocols. Donor-specific Treg expansion was found to exceed global Treg expansion in tolerant patients, suggesting antigen-driven rather than nonspecific expansion. The most biologically relevant and donor-specific TCRbeta repertoire appeared to be identified by expanding Tregs with activated donor B cells. Although technical replication error seemed to be minimal, the question of biological reproducibility was not addressed directly. For some patients the PCR primers changed over time, which made it impossible to compare the samples from those patients at the nucleotide level.

For TCRbeta CDR3 sequencing, genomic DNA from the sorted cells was extracted using the QIAGEN DNeasy Blood and Tissue Kit. High-throughput TCRbeta CDR3 sequencing, including PCR amplification with bias correction and internal controls, was performed commercially through immunoSEQ. The original methods were these. A unique productive TCRbeta sequence was defined by the CDR3 nucleotide sequence when primers matched, and otherwise by the CDR3 amino acid sequence together with the Vbeta and Jbeta genes. A sequence counted as donor-reactive if, in CFSE-low cells, the sequence had a frequency of at least 0.01% and was expanded at least 5-fold compared with unstimulated cells. Repertoire divergence was quantified by Jensen-Shannon divergence using the top 100 TCRbeta sequences ranked by frequency. For any sample with multiple sequencing runs, sorting error was corrected in each run separately before the runs were pooled. This is the immuneACCESS table as TCRdb keeps it, with only in-frame sequences that have V and J called. A part of the clones is gone; compared with another copy, unresolved V genes explain less than half, and the rest is unexplained. From that table come the V and J calls and clone size; the DNA was used to work out D and trimming. The sample profile shows around 5,600 clones; around 90% of them were found once. The top ten clones comprise about 3.6% of the sample.

The starting material was Tregs from blood cultured with allogeneic cells, obtained before the transplant. This chain is built from TRBV9 and TRBJ2-1, with the D call tentatively TRBD1 or TRBD2, each fitting 5 bases. This receptor was obtained from a human patient who received a combined kidney and bone marrow transplant. At the DNA level, the sequence is TGTGCCAGCAGCGTAGTAGGGACCCGATACAATGAGCAGTTCTTC. This sequence encodes CASSVVGTRYNEQFF.